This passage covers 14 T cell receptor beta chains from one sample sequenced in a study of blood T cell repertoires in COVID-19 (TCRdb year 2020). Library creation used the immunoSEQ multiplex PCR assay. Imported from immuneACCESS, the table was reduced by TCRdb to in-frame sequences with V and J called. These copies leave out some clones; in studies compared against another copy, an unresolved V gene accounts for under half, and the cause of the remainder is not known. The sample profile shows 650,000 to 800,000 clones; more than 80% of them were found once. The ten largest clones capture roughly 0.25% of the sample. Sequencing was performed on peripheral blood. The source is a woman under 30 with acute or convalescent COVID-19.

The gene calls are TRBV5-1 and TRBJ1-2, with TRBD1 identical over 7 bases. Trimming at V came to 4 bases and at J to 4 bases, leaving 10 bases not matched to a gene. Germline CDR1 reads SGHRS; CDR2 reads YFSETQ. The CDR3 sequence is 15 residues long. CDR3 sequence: CASSPGQVVFYGYTF. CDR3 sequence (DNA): TGCGCCAGCAGCCCTGGACAGGTCGTTTTCTATGGCTACACCTTC.

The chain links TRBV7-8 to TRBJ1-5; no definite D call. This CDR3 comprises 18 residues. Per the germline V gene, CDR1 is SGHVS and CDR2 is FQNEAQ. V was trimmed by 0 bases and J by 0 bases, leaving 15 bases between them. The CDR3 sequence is CASSLAPSGSYSNQPQHF. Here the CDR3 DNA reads TGTGCCAGCAGCTTAGCGCCGTCCGGGTCTTATAGCAATCAGCCCCAGCATTTT.

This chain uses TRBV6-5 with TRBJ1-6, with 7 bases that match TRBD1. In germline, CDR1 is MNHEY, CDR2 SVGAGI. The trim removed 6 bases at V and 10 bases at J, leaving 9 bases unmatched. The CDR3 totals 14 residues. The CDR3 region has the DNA TGTGCCAGCAGGACAGGGTGGAGTGGATCACCCCTCCACTTT. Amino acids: CASRTGWSGSPLHF.

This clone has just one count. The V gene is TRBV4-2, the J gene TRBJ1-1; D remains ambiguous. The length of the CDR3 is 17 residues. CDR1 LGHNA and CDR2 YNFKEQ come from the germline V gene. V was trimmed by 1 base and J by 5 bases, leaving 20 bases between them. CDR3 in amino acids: CASSQVGRRERRTEAFF. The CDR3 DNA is TGTGCCAGCAGCCAAGTTGGCAGGAGGGAAAGGAGGACTGAAGCTTTCTTT.

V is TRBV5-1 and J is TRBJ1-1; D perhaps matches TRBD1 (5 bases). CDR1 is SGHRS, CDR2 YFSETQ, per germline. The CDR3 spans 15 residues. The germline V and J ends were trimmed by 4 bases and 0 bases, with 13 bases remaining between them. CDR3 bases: TGCGCCAGCAGCCAGGGTTCCAGTATGAACACTGAAGCTTTCTTT. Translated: CASSQGSSMNTEAFF.

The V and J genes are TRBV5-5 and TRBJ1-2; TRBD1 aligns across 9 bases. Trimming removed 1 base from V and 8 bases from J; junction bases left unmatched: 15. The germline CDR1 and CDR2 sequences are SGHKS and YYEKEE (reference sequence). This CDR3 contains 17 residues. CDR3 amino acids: CASSLIPGTGPRGGYTF. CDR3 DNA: TGTGCCAGCAGCTTGATTCCCGGGACAGGGCCCCGAGGCGGCTACACCTTC.

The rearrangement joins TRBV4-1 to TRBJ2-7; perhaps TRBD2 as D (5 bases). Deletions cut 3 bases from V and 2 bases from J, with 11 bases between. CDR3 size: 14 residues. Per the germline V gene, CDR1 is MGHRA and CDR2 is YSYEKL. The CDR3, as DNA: TGCGCCAGCAGCCACTCCCTCGGGGCCTACGAGCAGTACTTC. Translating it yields CASSHSLGAYEQYF.

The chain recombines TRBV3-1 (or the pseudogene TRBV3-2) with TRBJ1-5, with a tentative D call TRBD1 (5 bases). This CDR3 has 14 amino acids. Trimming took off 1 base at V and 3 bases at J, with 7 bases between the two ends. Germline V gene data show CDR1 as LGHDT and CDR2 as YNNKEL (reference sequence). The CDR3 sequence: CASSQGRANQPQHF. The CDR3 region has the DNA TGTGCCAGCAGCCAAGGCAGGGCCAATCAGCCCCAGCATTTT.

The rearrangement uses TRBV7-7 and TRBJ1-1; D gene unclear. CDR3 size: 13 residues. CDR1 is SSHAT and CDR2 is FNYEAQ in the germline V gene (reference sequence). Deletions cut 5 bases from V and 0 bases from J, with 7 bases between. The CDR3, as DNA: TGTGCCAGCAGCAAAGCACTGAACACTGAAGCTTTCTTT. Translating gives CASSKALNTEAFF.

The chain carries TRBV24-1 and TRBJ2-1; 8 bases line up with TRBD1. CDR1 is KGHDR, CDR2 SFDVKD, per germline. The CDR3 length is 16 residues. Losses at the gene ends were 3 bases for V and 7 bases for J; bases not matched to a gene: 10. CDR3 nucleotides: TGTGCCACCAGTGATGGTCGCAGGGGGCGTGGGAATGAGCAGTTCTTC. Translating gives CATSDGRRGRGNEQFF.

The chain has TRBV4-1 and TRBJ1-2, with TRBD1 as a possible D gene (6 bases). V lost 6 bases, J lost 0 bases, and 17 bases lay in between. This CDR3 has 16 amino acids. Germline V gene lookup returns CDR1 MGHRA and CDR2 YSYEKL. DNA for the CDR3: TGCGCCAGCAGTTCCCTTGGACAGATGGCTAACTATGGCTACACCTTC. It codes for CASSSLGQMANYGYTF.

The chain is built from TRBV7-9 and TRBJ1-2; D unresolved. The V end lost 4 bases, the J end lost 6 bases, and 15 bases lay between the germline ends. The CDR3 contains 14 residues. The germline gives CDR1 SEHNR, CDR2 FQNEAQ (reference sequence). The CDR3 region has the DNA TGTGCCAGCAGCTGGGGTTTGACTAGCGATGGCTACACCTTC. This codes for CASSWGLTSDGYTF.

The CDR3: CASSESTRLYGYTF. CDR3 in DNA: TGTGCCAGCAGTGAGTCTACTCGACTCTATGGCTACACCTTC. The rearrangement uses TRBV6-1 and TRBJ1-2; D gene uncertain. The V gene's germline CDR1 is MNHNS and CDR2 SASEGT. The CDR3 totals 14 residues. Trimming stripped 3 bases from V and 4 bases from J, with 12 bases between.

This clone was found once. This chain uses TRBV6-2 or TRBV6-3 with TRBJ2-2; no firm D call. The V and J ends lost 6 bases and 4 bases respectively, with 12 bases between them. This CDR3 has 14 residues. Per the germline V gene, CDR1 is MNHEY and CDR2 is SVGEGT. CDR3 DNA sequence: TGTGCCAGCAGCCCTTCCCATAGCACCGGGGAGCTGTTTTTT. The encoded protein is CASSPSHSTGELFF.